Below are 25 T cell receptor beta chains sequenced from a single sample in a study of T-cell memory formation after mild COVID-19. In TCRdb, the 5' RACE reads were re-called with MiXCR into one record per CDR3 protein. Of about 14,000 distinct CDR3 sequences in the sample, 12% are singletons; the top ten hold about 49%. Sequenced input: PBMCs or a T cell subset sorted from them (not recorded which). Receptors originate from an adult woman who had mild COVID-19 (a few samples of this study predate the infection). Cell type and time point are not known.

In its sample, this clonotype was seen many times. This sequence joins TRBV29-1 and TRBJ2-7, with 8 bases aligning to TRBD1. CDR1 SQVTM and CDR2 ANQGSEA come from the germline V gene. Germline trimming cut 6 bases from V and 5 bases from J; bases unmatched to any gene: 6. The CDR3 is 12 residues long. The CDR3 DNA is TGCAGCGTCAGCATACAGGGGGACGAGCAGTACTTC. Amino acids: CSVSIQGDEQYF.

This clonotype was counted ten times or more. The rearrangement uses TRBV29-1 and TRBJ2-1, with 10 nucleotides matching TRBD2. Germline V lookup: CDR1 SQVTM, CDR2 ANQGSEA. V trimming: 4 bases; J trimming: 3 bases; junction bases outside the gene matches: 6. This CDR3 has 15 amino acids. In DNA form, the CDR3 reads TGCAGCGTTGGACTCGGGACTAGCGTCTACAATGAGCAGTTCTTC. Translated, it gives CSVGLGTSVYNEQFF.

The table lists this clonotype with many counts. The genes are TRBV25-1 and TRBJ1-5; 8 nucleotides match TRBD1. The ends lost 1 base at V and 5 bases at J; junction bases unmatched: 7. CDR1 is MGHDK, CDR2 SYGVNS, per germline. This CDR3 contains 16 residues. The CDR3 nucleotides are TGTGCCAGCAGTGAATCGGGGTCAGGGGGCTATCAGCCCCAGCATTTT. This translates into CASSESGSGGYQPQHF. Variable domain in full (rest from reference TRBV25-1 and TRBJ1-5): EADIYQTPRYLVIGTGKKITLECSQTMGHDKMYWYQQDPGMELHLIHYSYGVNSTEKGDLSSESTVSRIRTEHFPLTLESARPSHTSQYLCASSESGSGGYQPQHFGDGTRLSIL.

This clonotype was seen many times. This chain connects TRBV27 to TRBJ2-7, with 13 bases that match TRBD2. The V and J ends lost 2 bases and 3 bases, in that order; junction bases with no gene match: 7. Germline CDR1 is MNHEY and CDR2 is SMNVEV (reference sequence). The CDR3 sequence is 17 residues long. The chain's CDR3 is CASSLRGLAGNVYEQYF. CDR3 in DNA: TGTGCCAGCAGTTTACGGGGACTAGCGGGAAATGTCTACGAGCAGTACTTC.

This clonotype was counted at least ten times. V gene TRBV6-5 combines with J gene TRBJ1-1; possible D gene TRBD1, 6 bases. The V end lost 2 bases, the J end lost 4 bases, and 14 bases lay between the germline ends. Germline loops: CDR1 MNHEY, CDR2 SVGAGI. There are 15 residues in the CDR3. The CDR3, as DNA: TGTGCCAGCAGTTACGGGAACAGGGCGGGCACTGAAGCTTTCTTT. Translating it yields CASSYGNRAGTEAFF.

By proportion, this clonotype is medium-sized. This chain uses TRBV20-1 with TRBJ2-3; 7 nucleotides align to TRBD1. This CDR3 is built from 16 residues. Germline V CDR1 and CDR2: DFQATT, SNEGSKA (reference sequence). The ends lost 0 bases at V and 1 base at J; junction bases unmatched: 7. The CDR3 DNA reads as TGCAGTGCTAGAGATTATTACAGGGGCGGCACAGATACGCAGTATTTT. Protein sequence: CSARDYYRGGTDTQYF.

This clonotype has at least ten counts. V gene TRBV13 combines with J gene TRBJ2-5, with TRBD2 matching 15 bases. The germline gives CDR1 PRHDT, CDR2 FYEKMQ (reference sequence). CDR3 length: 17 residues. Trimming at V came to 5 bases and at J to 3 bases, leaving 7 bases not matched to a gene. The CDR3, as DNA: TGTGCCAGCAGCCCCTCGGGACTAGCGGGGGGAAAAGAGACCCAGTACTTC. Its protein product is CASSPSGLAGGKETQYF.

This clonotype occurred many times. The chain couples TRBV10-3 to TRBJ1-2, with 7 bases matching TRBD1. V was clipped by 2 bases and J by 6 bases; unmatched bases: 3. CDR3 size: 13 residues. CDR1 is ENHRY, CDR2 SYGVKD, per germline. The DNA for the CDR3 is TGTGCCATCAGTGAGGACAGGGCAGATGGCTACACCTTC. Translation: CAISEDRADGYTF.

This sequence joins TRBV5-1 and TRBJ2-1; D not resolved. CDR1 and CDR2 (germline): SGHRS, YFSETQ. V was pared by 4 bases and J by 0 bases, with 11 bases between. This CDR3 has 15 amino acids. For the CDR3, the DNA is TGCGCCAGCAGCGTGACCCTCAACTCCTACAATGAGCAGTTCTTC. It is translated as CASSVTLNSYNEQFF.

Ten or more counts support this clonotype. This rearrangement joins TRBV9 to TRBJ2-1, with a possible D match to TRBD2 (6 bases). The V gene lost 0 bases and the J gene lost 6 bases, with 13 bases spanning the gap. This CDR3 region has 15 residues. Per germline, CDR1 SGDLS and CDR2 YYNGEE. In DNA, the CDR3 is TGTGCCAGCAGCGTAGGGGGGGAAGTAAGCAATGAGCAGTTCTTC. This sequence encodes CASSVGGEVSNEQFF.

There are many counts of this clonotype. The V gene is TRBV29-1, the J gene TRBJ2-7, with TRBD2 identical over 12 bases. The trim removed 4 bases at V and 7 bases at J, leaving 5 bases unmatched. The CDR3 totals 13 residues. The V gene's germline CDR1 is SQVTM and CDR2 ANQGSEA. The CDR3 sequence: CSVGLAGDWEQYF. DNA for the CDR3: TGCAGCGTTGGACTAGCGGGAGATTGGGAGCAGTACTTC.

The chain uses TRBV3-1 and TRBJ2-7; D not resolved. The germline CDR1 and CDR2 sequences are LGHDT and YNNKEL (reference sequence). The CDR3 totals 14 residues. The ends were cut back, 4 bases at V and 2 bases at J, with 12 bases in the middle. The CDR3 loop is CASSPTAGTYEQYF. CDR3 DNA: TGTGCCAGCAGCCCGACGGCAGGTACCTACGAGCAGTACTTC.

This clonotype was seen just once. This clone may be a read error of a much larger clone one base away. The rearrangement joins TRBV20-1 to TRBJ2-1; D is possibly TRBD1 (5 bases). The CDR3 totals 16 residues. Germline V CDR1 and CDR2: DFQATT, SNEGSKA (reference sequence). V was clipped by 0 bases and J by 4 bases, with 16 bases between them. The CDR3 nucleotides are TGCAGTGCTAGAGATGCGATGGGGCGGCCTTACAATGAGCAGTTCTTC. Translating gives CSARDAMGRPYNEQFF.

In its sample, this clonotype was seen many times. The rearrangement uses TRBV7-2 and TRBJ2-1; 8 nucleotides match TRBD2. Germline CDR1 and CDR2: SGHTA and FQGNSA. Trimming cost V 7 bases and J 5 bases; bases outside gene matches: 22. The CDR3 spans 19 residues. CDR3 loop: CASNRRRAGESGADNEQFF. In DNA form, the CDR3 reads TGTGCCAGCAATCGGCGGCGAGCGGGAGAGAGTGGGGCGGACAATGAGCAGTTCTTC.

The sample holds many counts of this clonotype. The chain is built from TRBV29-1 and TRBJ2-1; D is tentatively TRBD1 or TRBD2 (5 bases each). Germline loops: CDR1 SQVTM, CDR2 ANQGSEA. This CDR3 is built from 14 residues. Trimming pared 3 bases from V and 3 bases from J, leaving 12 bases between. In DNA form, the CDR3 reads TGCAGCGTTGACCGGGACGGGTACTACAATGAGCAGTTCTTC. This encodes CSVDRDGYYNEQFF.

This clonotype was seen repeatedly, ten times or more. The V call is TRBV29-1, the J call TRBJ1-1; D gene uncertain. This CDR3 comprises 13 residues. Trimming took off 3 bases at V and 0 bases at J, with 8 bases between the two ends. CDR1 and CDR2 (germline): SQVTM, ANQGSEA. Here the CDR3 DNA reads TGCAGCGTTGATGATGGGGTGAACACTGAAGCTTTCTTT. Translation gives CSVDDGVNTEAFF.

This chain uses TRBV2 with TRBJ2-5; the D is unclear. This CDR3 comprises 11 residues. V lost 7 bases, J lost 4 bases, and 7 bases lay in between. Germline CDR1 reads SNHLY; CDR2 reads FYNNEI. The CDR3 DNA is TGTGCCAGCACCGCGGCAGAGACCCAGTACTTC. It is translated as CASTAAETQYF.

In its sample, this clonotype was seen many times. This chain joins TRBV29-1 and TRBJ1-3; possible D gene TRBD1, 6 bases. CDR1 is SQVTM and CDR2 is ANQGSEA in the germline V gene. The CDR3 has 12 residues. V shed 3 bases and J shed 7 bases, with 10 bases lying between them. The CDR3 sequence is CSVENRVNTIYF. CDR3 in DNA: TGCAGCGTTGAGAACAGGGTTAACACCATATATTTT.

This clonotype was counted at least ten times. This chain connects TRBV4-1 to TRBJ1-5; TRBD1 is a possible D gene (5 bases). V was cut by 0 bases and J by 0 bases, with 9 bases left in between. The CDR3 sequence is 16 residues long. The V gene's germline CDR1 is MGHRA and CDR2 YSYEKL. The CDR3 nucleotides read TGCGCCAGCAGCCAAGATGGGGCAGTTAGCAATCAGCCCCAGCATTTT. This sequence encodes CASSQDGAVSNQPQHF.

This clonotype was observed many times. The V and J genes are TRBV7-3 and TRBJ1-1; D is unclear. The CDR3 is made up of 13 amino acids. V lost 1 base, J lost 5 bases, and 8 bases lay in between. Germline lookup yields CDR1 SGHTA and CDR2 FQGTGA. The CDR3 sequence is CASSLIGSTEAFF. The CDR3 bases are TGTGCCAGCAGCTTAATAGGGAGTACTGAAGCTTTCTTT. The whole variable domain, filled in from reference TRBV7-3 and TRBJ1-1, reads GAGVSQTPSNKVTEKGKYVELRCDPISGHTALYWYRQSLGQGPEFLIYFQGTGAADDSGLPNDRFFAVRPEGSVSTLKIQRTERGDSAVYLCASSLIGSTEAFFGQGTRLTVV.

This clonotype was detected ten times or more. This rearrangement joins TRBV7-8 to TRBJ1-1; TRBD1 is a possible D gene (6 bases). The CDR3 covers 13 residues. With 7 bases removed from V and 3 bases from J, the gap between germline ends came to 12 bases. CDR1 and CDR2 (germline): SGHVS, FQNEAQ. The CDR3 loop is CASTPGVHTEAFF. CDR3 nucleotide sequence: TGTGCCAGCACTCCAGGGGTACACACTGAAGCTTTCTTT.

This clonotype was counted many times. The rearrangement uses TRBV14 and TRBJ2-5; D remains unclear. Germline CDR1 and CDR2: SGHDN and FVKESK. The CDR3 has 12 amino acids. Between the trimmed V and J ends, which lost 5 bases and 5 bases, there was a span of 9 bases. The CDR3 DNA reads TGTGCCAGCAGCGTTCTCAGGGAGACCCAGTACTTC. Residues: CASSVLRETQYF. Based on the CDR3 plus reference TRBV14 and TRBJ2-5, the full variable domain is EAGVTQFPSHSVIEKGQTVTLRCDPISGHDNLYWYRRVMGKEIKFLLHFVKESKQDESGMPNNRFLAERTGGTYSTLKVQPAELEDSGVYFCASSVLRETQYFGPGTRLLVL.

This clonotype was seen many times. The chain employs TRBV2 and TRBJ1-5; TRBD1 matches 8 bases. The CDR3 length is 15 residues. Germline CDR1 SNHLY, CDR2 FYNNEI. J gave up 6 bases and V 10 bases, and 14 bases lay outside the gene matches. The CDR3 spells CATKQAGGIGQPQHF. The DNA of the CDR3 is TGTGCCACCAAGCAAGCAGGGGGCATAGGTCAGCCCCAGCATTTT.

The table lists this clonotype with many counts. The gene calls are TRBV27 and TRBJ2-1, with 8 bases matching TRBD1. With 2 bases clipped from V and 9 bases from J, the junction kept 18 bases outside the gene matches. Germline V gene data show CDR1 as MNHEY and CDR2 as SMNVEV (reference sequence). The length of the CDR3 is 18 residues. In nucleotides, the CDR3 is TGTGCCAGCAGTTTAATTTCGATAGGACAGGGAATCTTGATTGAGCAGTTCTTC. Translated, it gives CASSLISIGQGILIEQFF.

This clonotype was observed many times. The chain has TRBV13 and TRBJ1-6, with 7 bases aligning to TRBD1. The ends lost 5 bases at V and 10 bases at J; junction bases unmatched: 11. Germline V gene sequence: CDR1 PRHDT, CDR2 FYEKMQ (reference sequence). This CDR3 contains 15 residues. The CDR3 nucleotides are TGTGCCAGCAGCCCCCGGGACAGAGGAAAATCACCCCTCCACTTT. It is translated as CASSPRDRGKSPLHF.